The rows below give T cell receptor beta chains drawn from one sample of a study of T cells after posttransplantation cyclophosphamide. Method: immunoSEQ multiplex PCR; TCRdb's copy keeps in-frame clones and lacks some. The table records some 40,000 clones without singletons, the ten largest covering more than 4.5%. The sample comprised PBMCs. Source of these receptors: a man between 25 and 39 years old in good health and a related stem cell transplant donor. CDR3s include the opening cysteine and the closing phenylalanine or tryptophan. D genes are given only for firm matches. Size tells how often a clone was seen (once, few, many) or the class of an expanded clone, and some rows leave it out.

abundance: many; d_gene: .; v_gene: TRBV4-3; j_gene: TRBJ1-1; CDR3aa: CASSQDHRNTEAFF; CDR3nt: TGCGCCAGCAGCCAAGATCACAGGAACACTGAAGCTTTCTTT
abundance: many; d_gene: TRBD2; v_gene: TRBV6-2/TRBV6-3; j_gene: TRBJ2-2; CDR3aa: CASRISGENTGELFF; CDR3nt: TGTGCCAGCAGAATTAGCGGGGAGAACACCGGGGAGCTGTTTTTT
abundance: many; d_gene: TRBD2; v_gene: TRBV7-3; j_gene: TRBJ2-3; CDR3aa: CASSFLAGGDTQYF; CDR3nt: TGTGCCAGCAGCTTCCTAGCGGGAGGAGATACGCAGTATTTT
abundance: many; d_gene: .; v_gene: TRBV9; j_gene: TRBJ1-2; CDR3aa: CASSVGIDRGSNYGYTF; CDR3nt: TGTGCCAGCAGCGTAGGAATTGATAGGGGATCTAACTATGGCTACACCTTC
abundance: many; d_gene: .; v_gene: TRBV7-2; j_gene: TRBJ1-1; CDR3aa: CASSSQGPRVTEAFF; CDR3nt: TGTGCCAGCAGCTCACAGGGACCCAGGGTCACTGAAGCTTTCTTT
abundance: many; d_gene: TRBD2; v_gene: TRBV10-3; j_gene: TRBJ2-7; CDR3aa: CAISDSGAYEQYF; CDR3nt: TGTGCCATCAGTGACAGCGGGGCCTACGAGCAGTACTTC
abundance: many; d_gene: .; v_gene: TRBV6-5; j_gene: TRBJ2-1; CDR3aa: CASSPPEGNEQFF; CDR3nt: TGTGCCAGCAGTCCCCCAGAAGGCAATGAGCAGTTCTTC
abundance: few; d_gene: .; v_gene: TRBV12-5; j_gene: TRBJ1-6; CDR3aa: CASGWTPASSYNSPLHF; CDR3nt: TGTGCTAGTGGTTGGACTCCGGCAAGCTCCTATAATTCACCCCTCCACTTT
abundance: .; d_gene: TRBD2; v_gene: TRBV5-5; j_gene: TRBJ2-5; CDR3aa: CASSLAAGRQETQYF; CDR3nt: TGTGCCAGCAGCCTAGCGGCGGGGCGACAAGAGACCCAGTACTTC
abundance: many; d_gene: TRBD1; v_gene: TRBV18; j_gene: TRBJ2-7; CDR3aa: CASSPRQGPYEQYF; CDR3nt: TGTGCCAGCTCACCGAGACAGGGACCCTACGAGCAGTACTTC
abundance: many; d_gene: .; v_gene: TRBV5-1; j_gene: TRBJ2-2; CDR3aa: CASSLEKAVRGTGELFF; CDR3nt: TGCGCCAGCAGCTTGGAGAAGGCGGTCCGGGGGACCGGGGAGCTGTTTTTT
abundance: .; d_gene: TRBD1; v_gene: TRBV4-3; j_gene: TRBJ1-1; CDR3aa: CASSTTTGGSEAFF; CDR3nt: TGCGCCAGCAGCACTACGACAGGGGGCTCTGAAGCTTTCTTT
abundance: many; d_gene: TRBD1; v_gene: TRBV6-5; j_gene: TRBJ2-7; CDR3aa: CASRQDRGRYYEQYF; CDR3nt: TGTGCCAGCAGACAAGACAGGGGGAGATACTACGAGCAGTACTTC
abundance: many; d_gene: TRBD2; v_gene: TRBV27; j_gene: TRBJ2-1; CDR3aa: CASARGGGVSDEQFF; CDR3nt: TGTGCCAGTGCCCGGGGCGGGGGGGTTAGCGATGAGCAGTTCTTC
abundance: many; d_gene: TRBD1; v_gene: TRBV5-6; j_gene: TRBJ1-1; CDR3aa: CASSRYDRGRDTEAFF; CDR3nt: TGTGCCAGCAGCCGTTACGACAGGGGGCGGGACACTGAAGCTTTCTTT
abundance: many; d_gene: .; v_gene: TRBV4-1; j_gene: TRBJ1-1; CDR3aa: CASSLASLADTEAFF; CDR3nt: TGCGCCAGCAGCCTAGCGAGCCTCGCGGACACTGAAGCTTTCTTT
abundance: many; d_gene: TRBD2; v_gene: TRBV27; j_gene: TRBJ2-3; CDR3aa: CASSSRIGAGGLHTQYF; CDR3nt: TGTGCCAGCAGTTCCCGAATTGGAGCGGGGGGCCTTCATACGCAGTATTTT
abundance: many; d_gene: TRBD1; v_gene: TRBV7-2; j_gene: TRBJ1-2; CDR3aa: CASSLAPTGQYGYTF; CDR3nt: TGTGCCAGCAGCCTAGCCCCGACAGGGCAATATGGCTACACCTTC
abundance: few; d_gene: TRBD2; v_gene: TRBV11-2; j_gene: TRBJ2-5; CDR3aa: CASSGRLAGGQETQYF; CDR3nt: TGTGCCAGCAGCGGGAGACTAGCGGGGGGCCAAGAGACCCAGTACTTC
abundance: few; d_gene: TRBD1; v_gene: TRBV24-1; j_gene: TRBJ2-3; CDR3aa: CATSDRRTGRTDTQYF; CDR3nt: TGTGCCACCAGTGATAGAAGGACAGGGAGAACAGATACGCAGTATTTT
abundance: .; d_gene: TRBD2; v_gene: TRBV5-1; j_gene: TRBJ2-3; CDR3aa: CASRGQGINGGASDTQYF; CDR3nt: TGCGCCAGCAGAGGGCAGGGAATTAACGGGGGGGCCTCAGATACGCAGTATTTT
abundance: many; d_gene: .; v_gene: TRBV10-3; j_gene: TRBJ2-5; CDR3aa: CAISFQETQYF; CDR3nt: TGTGCCATCTCCTTCCAAGAGACCCAGTACTTC
abundance: few; d_gene: TRBD2; v_gene: TRBV9; j_gene: TRBJ2-7; CDR3aa: CASSLMPGTSAYEQYF; CDR3nt: TGTGCCAGCAGCTTAATGCCGGGGACTAGCGCCTACGAGCAGTACTTC
abundance: many; d_gene: TRBD2; v_gene: TRBV12-3/TRBV12-4; j_gene: TRBJ2-1; CDR3aa: CASSSSGGRYNEQFF; CDR3nt: TGTGCCAGCAGCTCTAGCGGGGGCCGCTACAATGAGCAGTTCTTC
abundance: many; d_gene: TRBD1; v_gene: TRBV13; j_gene: TRBJ1-4; CDR3aa: CASSLRSRGEKLFF; CDR3nt: TGTGCCAGCAGCTTACGCTCCAGGGGGGAAAAACTGTTTTTT
abundance: many; d_gene: TRBD1; v_gene: TRBV12-3/TRBV12-4; j_gene: TRBJ1-2; CDR3aa: CASSPLTGSHGYTF; CDR3nt: TGTGCCAGCAGCCCCCTGACAGGGTCCCATGGCTACACCTTC
abundance: many; d_gene: TRBD2; v_gene: TRBV4-1; j_gene: TRBJ2-3; CDR3aa: CASSQDERGGDTQYF; CDR3nt: TGCGCCAGCAGCCAAGATGAGCGGGGGGGAGATACGCAGTATTTT
abundance: .; d_gene: TRBD2; v_gene: TRBV13; j_gene: TRBJ2-5; CDR3aa: CASSFGTSGWETQYF; CDR3nt: TGTGCCAGCAGCTTTGGGACTAGCGGGTGGGAGACCCAGTACTTC
abundance: .; d_gene: TRBD2; v_gene: TRBV5-1; j_gene: TRBJ2-2; CDR3aa: CASSFQGLAGGLTNTGELFF; CDR3nt: TGCGCCAGCAGCTTCCAAGGACTAGCGGGGGGCTTAACGAACACCGGGGAGCTGTTTTTT